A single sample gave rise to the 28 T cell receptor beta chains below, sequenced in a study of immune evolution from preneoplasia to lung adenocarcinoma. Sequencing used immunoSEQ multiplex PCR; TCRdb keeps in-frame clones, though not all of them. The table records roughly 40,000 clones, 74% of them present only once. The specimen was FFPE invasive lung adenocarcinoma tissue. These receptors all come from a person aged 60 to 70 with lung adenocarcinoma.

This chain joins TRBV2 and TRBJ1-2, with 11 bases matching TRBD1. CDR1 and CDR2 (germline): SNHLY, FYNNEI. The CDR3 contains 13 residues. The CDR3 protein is CVRIGQGARGYTF. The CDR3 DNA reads TGTGTCAGGATAGGACAGGGGGCGCGCGGCTACACCTTC. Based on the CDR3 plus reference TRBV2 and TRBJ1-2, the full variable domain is EPEVTQTPSHQVTQMGQEVILRCVPISNHLYFYWYRQILGQKVEFLVSFYNNEISEKSEIFDDQFSVERPDGSNFTLKIRSTKLEDSAMYFCVRIGQGARGYTFGSGTRLTVV.

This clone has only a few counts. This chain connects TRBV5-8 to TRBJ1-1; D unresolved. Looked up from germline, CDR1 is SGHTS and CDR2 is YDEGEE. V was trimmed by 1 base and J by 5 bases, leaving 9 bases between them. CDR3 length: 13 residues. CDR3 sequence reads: CASSLYGGTEAFF. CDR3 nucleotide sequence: TGTGCCAGCAGCTTGTATGGCGGGACTGAAGCTTTCTTT. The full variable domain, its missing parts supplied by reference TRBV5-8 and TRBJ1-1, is EAGVTQSPTHLIKTRGQQATLRCSPISGHTSVYWYQQALGLGLQFLLWYDEGEERNRGNFPPRFSGRQFPNYSSELNVNALELEDSALYLCASSLYGGTEAFFGQGTRLTVV.

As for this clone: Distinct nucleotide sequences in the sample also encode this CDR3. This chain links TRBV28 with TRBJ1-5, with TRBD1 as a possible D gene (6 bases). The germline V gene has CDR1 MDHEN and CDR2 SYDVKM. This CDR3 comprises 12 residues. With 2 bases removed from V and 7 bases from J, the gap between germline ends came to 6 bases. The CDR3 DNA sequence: TGTGCCAGCAGTTTAAGGGGGCAGCCCCAGCATTTT. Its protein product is CASSLRGQPQHF.

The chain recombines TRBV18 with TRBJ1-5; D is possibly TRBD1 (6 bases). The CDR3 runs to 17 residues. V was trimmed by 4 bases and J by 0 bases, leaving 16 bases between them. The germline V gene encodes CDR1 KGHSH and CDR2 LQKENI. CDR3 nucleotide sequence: TGTGCCAGCTCACAAGGACAGAGCCTGTATAGCAATCAGCCCCAGCATTTT. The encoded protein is CASSQGQSLYSNQPQHF.

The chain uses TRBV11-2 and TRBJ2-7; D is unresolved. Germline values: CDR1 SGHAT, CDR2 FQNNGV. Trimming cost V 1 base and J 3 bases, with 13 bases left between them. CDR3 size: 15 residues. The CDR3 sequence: CASSLAPGHLYEQYF. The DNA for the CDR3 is TGTGCCAGCAGCTTAGCCCCTGGGCATCTCTACGAGCAGTACTTC.

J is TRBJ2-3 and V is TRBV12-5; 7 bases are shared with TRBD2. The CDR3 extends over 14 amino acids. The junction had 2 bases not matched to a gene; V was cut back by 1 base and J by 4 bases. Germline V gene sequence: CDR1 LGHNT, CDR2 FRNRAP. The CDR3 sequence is CASGLAAGADTQYF. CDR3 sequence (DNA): TGTGCTAGTGGTTTGGCCGCGGGGGCAGATACGCAGTATTTT.

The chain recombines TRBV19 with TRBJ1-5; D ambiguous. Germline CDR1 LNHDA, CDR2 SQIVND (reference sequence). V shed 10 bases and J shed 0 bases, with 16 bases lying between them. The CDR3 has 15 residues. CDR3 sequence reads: CATLRNPNSNQPQHF. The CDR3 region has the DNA TGTGCCACCCTCAGAAATCCTAATAGCAATCAGCCCCAGCATTTT.

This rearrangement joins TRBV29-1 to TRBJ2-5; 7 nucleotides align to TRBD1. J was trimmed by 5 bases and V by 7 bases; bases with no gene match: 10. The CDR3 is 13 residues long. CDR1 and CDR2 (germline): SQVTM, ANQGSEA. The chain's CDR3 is CSAKNRGAETQYF. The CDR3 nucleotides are TGCAGCGCTAAAAACAGGGGAGCGGAGACCCAGTACTTC.

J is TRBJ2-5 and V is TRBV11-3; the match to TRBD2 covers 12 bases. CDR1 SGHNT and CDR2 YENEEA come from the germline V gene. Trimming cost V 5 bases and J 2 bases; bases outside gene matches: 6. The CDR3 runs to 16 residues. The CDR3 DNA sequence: TGTGCCAGCAGCCCCGGACTAGCGGGGATACAAGAGACCCAGTACTTC. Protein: CASSPGLAGIQETQYF.

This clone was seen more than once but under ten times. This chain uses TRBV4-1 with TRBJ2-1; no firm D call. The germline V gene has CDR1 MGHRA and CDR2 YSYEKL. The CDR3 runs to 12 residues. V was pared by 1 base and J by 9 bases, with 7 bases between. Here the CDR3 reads CASSQGDVEQFF. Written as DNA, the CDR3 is TGCGCCAGCAGCCAAGGGGATGTTGAGCAGTTCTTC.

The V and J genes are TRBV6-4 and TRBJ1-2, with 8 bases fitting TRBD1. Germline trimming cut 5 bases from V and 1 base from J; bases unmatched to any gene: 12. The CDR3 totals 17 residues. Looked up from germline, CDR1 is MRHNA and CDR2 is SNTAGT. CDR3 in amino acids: CASSPRTGNNFNYGYTF. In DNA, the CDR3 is TGTGCCAGCAGTCCCCGGACAGGGAACAACTTTAACTATGGCTACACCTTC.

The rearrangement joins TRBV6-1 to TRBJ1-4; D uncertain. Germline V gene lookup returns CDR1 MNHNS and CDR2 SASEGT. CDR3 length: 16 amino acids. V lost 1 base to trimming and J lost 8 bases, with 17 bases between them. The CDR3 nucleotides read TGTGCCAGCAGTGAAGGTTCAAGGCGCGGTTCCGAAAAACTGTTTTTT. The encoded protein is CASSEGSRRGSEKLFF.

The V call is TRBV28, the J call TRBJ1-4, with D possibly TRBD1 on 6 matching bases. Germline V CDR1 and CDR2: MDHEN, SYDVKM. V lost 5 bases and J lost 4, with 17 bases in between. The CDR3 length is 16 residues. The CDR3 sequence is CASSTQGRGSNEKLFF. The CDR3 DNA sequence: TGTGCCAGCAGTACTCAGGGGAGGGGGAGTAATGAAAAACTGTTTTTT.

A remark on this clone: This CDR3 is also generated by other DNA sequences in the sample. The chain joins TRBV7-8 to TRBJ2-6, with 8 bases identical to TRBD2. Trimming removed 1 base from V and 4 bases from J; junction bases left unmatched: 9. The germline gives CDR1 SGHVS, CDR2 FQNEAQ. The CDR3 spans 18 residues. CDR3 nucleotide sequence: TGTGCCAGCAGCTTAGTGGGACTAGATTTCTCCGGGGCCAACGTCCTGACTTTC. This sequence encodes CASSLVGLDFSGANVLTF.

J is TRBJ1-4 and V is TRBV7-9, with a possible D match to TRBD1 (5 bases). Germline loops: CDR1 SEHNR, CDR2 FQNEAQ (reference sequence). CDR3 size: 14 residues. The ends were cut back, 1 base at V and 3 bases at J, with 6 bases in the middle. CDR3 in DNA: TGTGCCAGCAGCTTAGGACAGTCTAATGAAAAACTGTTTTTT. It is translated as CASSLGQSNEKLFF.

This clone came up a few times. The CDR3, as DNA: TGCGCCAGCAGCTTGGAATTCGGGGAGCTGTTTTTT. Translated, it gives CASSLEFGELFF. The chain employs TRBV5-1 and TRBJ2-2; D uncertain. Looked up from germline, CDR1 is SGHRS and CDR2 is YFSETQ. This CDR3 region has 12 residues. V lost 0 bases, J lost 7 bases, and 4 bases lay in between.

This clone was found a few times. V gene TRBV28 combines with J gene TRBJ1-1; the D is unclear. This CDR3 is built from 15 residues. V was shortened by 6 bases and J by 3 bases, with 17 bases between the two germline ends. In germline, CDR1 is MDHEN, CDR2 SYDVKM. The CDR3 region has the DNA TGTGCCAGCAGAATTAACTCTTTACGAGACACTGAAGCTTTCTTT. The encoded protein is CASRINSLRDTEAFF.

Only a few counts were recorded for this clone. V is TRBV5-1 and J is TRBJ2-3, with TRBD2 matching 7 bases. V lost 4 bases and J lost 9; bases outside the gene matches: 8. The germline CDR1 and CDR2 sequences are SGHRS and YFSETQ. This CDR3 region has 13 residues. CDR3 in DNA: TGCGCCAGCAGCCATGGTGGGGGGGACACGCAGTATTTT. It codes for CASSHGGGDTQYF.

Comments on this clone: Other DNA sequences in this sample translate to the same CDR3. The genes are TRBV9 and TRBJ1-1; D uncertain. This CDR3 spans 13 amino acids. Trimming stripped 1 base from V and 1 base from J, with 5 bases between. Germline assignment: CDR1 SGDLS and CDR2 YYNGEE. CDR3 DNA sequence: TGTGCCAGCAGCGTAACAGAGAACACTGAAGCTTTCTTT. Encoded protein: CASSVTENTEAFF.

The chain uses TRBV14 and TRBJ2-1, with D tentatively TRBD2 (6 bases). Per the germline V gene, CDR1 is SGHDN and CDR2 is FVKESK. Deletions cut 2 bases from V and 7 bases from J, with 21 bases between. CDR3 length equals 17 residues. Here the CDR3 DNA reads TGTGCCAGCAGCCAACCACTTTTCGGGGGTTCGAAGAATGAGCAGTTCTTC. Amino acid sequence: CASSQPLFGGSKNEQFF. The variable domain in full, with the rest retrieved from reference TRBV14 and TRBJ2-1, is EAGVTQFPSHSVIEKGQTVTLRCDPISGHDNLYWYRRVMGKEIKFLLHFVKESKQDESGMPNNRFLAERTGGTYSTLKVQPAELEDSGVYFCASSQPLFGGSKNEQFFGPGTRLTVL.

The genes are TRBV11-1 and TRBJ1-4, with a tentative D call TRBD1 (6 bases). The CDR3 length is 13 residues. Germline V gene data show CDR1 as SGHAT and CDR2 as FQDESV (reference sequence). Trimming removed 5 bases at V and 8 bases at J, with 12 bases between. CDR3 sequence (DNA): TGTGCCAGCAGCAAAGGGACAACCGAAAAACTGTTTTTT. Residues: CASSKGTTEKLFF.

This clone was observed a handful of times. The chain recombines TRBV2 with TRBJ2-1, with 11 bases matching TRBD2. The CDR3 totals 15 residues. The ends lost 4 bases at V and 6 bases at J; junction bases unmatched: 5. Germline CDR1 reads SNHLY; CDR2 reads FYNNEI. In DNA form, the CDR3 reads TGTGCCAGCAGTGCCCCCGGGACTAGCGGCAATGAGCAGTTCTTC. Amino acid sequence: CASSAPGTSGNEQFF.

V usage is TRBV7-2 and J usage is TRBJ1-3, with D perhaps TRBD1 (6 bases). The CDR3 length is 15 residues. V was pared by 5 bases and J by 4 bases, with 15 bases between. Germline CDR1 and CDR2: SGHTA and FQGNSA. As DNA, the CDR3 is TGTGCCAGCAGCCAATCGGGACAAAGAGGAAACACCATATATTTT. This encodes CASSQSGQRGNTIYF.

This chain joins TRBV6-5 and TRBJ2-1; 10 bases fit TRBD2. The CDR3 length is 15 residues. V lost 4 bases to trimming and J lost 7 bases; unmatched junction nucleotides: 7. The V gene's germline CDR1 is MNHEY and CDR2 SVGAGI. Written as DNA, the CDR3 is TGTGCCAGCAGTTCTACTAGCGGGACACGGAATGAGCAGTTCTTC. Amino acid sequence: CASSSTSGTRNEQFF.

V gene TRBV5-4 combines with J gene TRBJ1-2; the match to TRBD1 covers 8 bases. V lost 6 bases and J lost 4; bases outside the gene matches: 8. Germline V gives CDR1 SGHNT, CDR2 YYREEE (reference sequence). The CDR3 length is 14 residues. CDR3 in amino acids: CASTGTGGRYGYTF. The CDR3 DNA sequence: TGTGCCAGCACCGGGACAGGAGGACGCTATGGCTACACCTTC.

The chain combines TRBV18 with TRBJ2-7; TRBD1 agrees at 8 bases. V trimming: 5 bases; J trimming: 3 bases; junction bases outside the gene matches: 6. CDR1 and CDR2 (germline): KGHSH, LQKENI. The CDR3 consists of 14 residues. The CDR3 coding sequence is TGTGCCAGCTCAGCTAGCAGGGGGCTCTACGAGCAGTACTTC. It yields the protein CASSASRGLYEQYF.

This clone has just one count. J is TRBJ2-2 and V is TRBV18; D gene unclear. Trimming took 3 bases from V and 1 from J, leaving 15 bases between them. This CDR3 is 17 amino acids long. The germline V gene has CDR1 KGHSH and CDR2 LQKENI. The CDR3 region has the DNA TGTGCCAGCTCACCGAATTCGTTTTGGTTGAACACCGGGGAGCTGTTTTTT. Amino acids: CASSPNSFWLNTGELFF.

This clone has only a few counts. The CDR3: CASSFGAGTQYF. CDR3 DNA: TGTGCCAGCAGTTTCGGGGCGGGGACCCAGTACTTC. This chain uses TRBV28 with TRBJ2-5, with D perhaps being TRBD1 or TRBD2 (5 bases each). Germline loops: CDR1 MDHEN, CDR2 SYDVKM. V was cut by 3 bases and J by 7 bases, with 9 bases left in between. This CDR3 is built from 12 residues.